These 5 T cell receptor beta chains came from one sample sequenced in a study of shared clonotypes between healthy human individuals. Assay used: immunoSEQ multiplex PCR; TCRdb lists only in-frame clones, some missing. The table lists approximately 1.5 million clones, around 98% of them singletons. Sequenced input: naive CD4+ T cells sorted from blood. Regarding subset: CD45RA+ positively selected. The receptors shown here come from a young man in good health.

CDR3 protein: CASSSAVPNYGYTF. The CDR3 bases are TGTGCCAGCAGCTCCGCAGTTCCTAACTATGGCTACACCTTC. V gene TRBV5-4 combines with J gene TRBJ1-2; D is ambiguous. V dropped 3 bases and J dropped 0 bases, with 9 bases sitting between them. The length of the CDR3 is 14 residues. CDR1 is SGHNT, CDR2 YYREEE, per germline (reference sequence).

This chain joins TRBV19 and TRBJ2-1; tentatively, D is TRBD1 (5 bases). Trimming left V 3 bases short and J 8 bases short, with 11 bases between. There are 13 residues in the CDR3. The germline V gene has CDR1 LNHDA and CDR2 SQIVND (reference sequence). The CDR3 DNA reads as TGTGCCAGTAGTATGATCCCAGGGTATGAGCAGTTCTTC. Translating it yields CASSMIPGYEQFF.

The chain couples TRBV6-5 to TRBJ2-7; 10 bases match TRBD1. The V segment lost 4 bases and the J segment 4 bases; nucleotides outside the gene matches: 7. Germline assignment: CDR1 MNHEY and CDR2 SVGAGI. There are 15 residues in the CDR3. CDR3: CASSSVTGGVYEQYF. The CDR3 DNA is TGTGCCAGCAGTTCGGTGACAGGGGGCGTTTACGAGCAGTACTTC.

Remarks on this clone: Other DNA sequences in this sample translate to the same CDR3. This sequence joins TRBV20-1 and TRBJ2-1; D gene uncertain. Trimming pared 6 bases from V and 4 bases from J, leaving 7 bases between. This CDR3 has 11 amino acids. Per the germline V gene, CDR1 is DFQATT and CDR2 is SNEGSKA (reference sequence). The DNA of the CDR3 is TGCAGTGCCCGACCGTACAATGAGCAGTTCTTC. Its translation: CSARPYNEQFF.

The rearrangement joins TRBV13 to TRBJ2-7; maybe TRBD1 (5 bases). From germline, CDR1 is PRHDT and CDR2 FYEKMQ (reference sequence). This CDR3 spans 14 amino acids. V gave up 1 base and J gave up 7 bases, with 14 bases separating them. CDR3 sequence (DNA): TGTGCCAGCAGCTTAGCAGGGATCCTTAAAGAGCAGTACTTC. Protein product: CASSLAGILKEQYF.